The 5 T cell receptor beta chains in this list originate from one sample, sequenced in a study of blood T cell repertoires in COVID-19. Assay: immunoSEQ multiplex PCR; the TCRdb copy retains only in-frame clones and omits some. The table lists roughly 150,000 clones, around 90% of them singletons. What was sequenced was peripheral blood. The origin of the receptors is a human donor in a cohort sampled during active COVID-19.

This clone was recorded once. This sequence joins TRBV27 and TRBJ2-7; 16 positions agree with TRBD2. V was clipped by 2 bases and J by 5 bases; unmatched bases: 6. Germline V gene lookup returns CDR1 MNHEY and CDR2 SMNVEV (reference sequence). This CDR3 has 17 residues. The DNA of the CDR3 is TGTGCCAGCAGTTTACGGGGACTAGCGGGGGGGCCACACGAGCAGTACTTC. This encodes CASSLRGLAGGPHEQYF.

The chain is built from TRBV5-6 and TRBJ2-6; D perhaps matches TRBD1 (6 bases). The CDR3 runs 18 residues. In germline, CDR1 is SGHDT, CDR2 YYEEEE. V lost 0 bases and J 3 bases, leaving 16 bases between the germline ends. The CDR3: CASSLVSLYRDGANVLTF. The CDR3 nucleotides are TGTGCCAGCAGCTTGGTTAGCCTCTACAGGGATGGGGCCAACGTCCTGACTTTC.

This chain links TRBV9 with TRBJ1-3, with D hard to call. There are 15 residues in the CDR3. V was shortened by 0 bases and J by 2 bases, with 9 bases between the two germline ends. Germline-derived CDR1 and CDR2 are SGDLS and YYNGEE. CDR3 nucleotide sequence: TGTGCCAGCAGCGTAGCTGGTACAGCTGGAAACACCATATATTTT. It encodes CASSVAGTAGNTIYF.

CDR3 nucleotide sequence: TGCGCCAGCAGCGCCCCCGGGACTACCTACGAGCAGTACTTC. Translating it yields CASSAPGTTYEQYF. The chain employs TRBV5-1 and TRBJ2-7; 7 bases match TRBD2. Germline-derived CDR1 and CDR2 are SGHRS and YFSETQ. V was clipped by 4 bases and J by 2 bases; unmatched bases: 6. The CDR3 is made up of 14 amino acids.

This clone was seen a few times. V usage is TRBV6-2 or TRBV6-3 and J usage is TRBJ1-2, with TRBD1 as a possible D gene (6 bases). Germline V gives CDR1 MNHEY, CDR2 SVGEGT. The CDR3 sequence is 12 residues long. V was clipped by 5 bases and J by 5 bases, with 9 bases between them. This CDR3 is CASSRQGYGYTF. CDR3 DNA: TGTGCCAGCAGTCGTCAGGGGTATGGCTACACCTTC.